This T cell receptor beta chain was captured in a study of T cells in Graves' hyperthyroidism and ophthalmopathy. TCR beta CDR3 region amplification was performed from RNA transcripts. In the first-round RT-PCR of the TCR CDR3, the HTBI primer set was used. TCRdb passed the multiplex PCR reads through MiXCR, listing each CDR3 protein once. The sample records about 740,000 distinct CDR3 sequences, approximately 15% being singletons. Study-level points and caveats: In the analysis, a 13 V-J model separated ophthalmopathy from stable hyperthyroidism. Ophthalmopathy onset followed model prediction by a median approximately 6.2 months. Expanded thyroid clonotypes (above 0.001) were mostly also found in blood.

Trimming stripped 5 bases from V and 1 base from J, with 11 bases between. Germline CDR1 SEHNR, CDR2 FQNEAQ (reference sequence). This CDR3 has 14 residues. Patients counted as stable if ophthalmopathy did not develop within 18 months. Of note for this clonotype: The antigen remains unidentified. Since a much larger clone is just one base distant, this may be a read error. This CDR3 is missing its conserved last phenylalanine or tryptophan, likely due to a read error.

The gene calls are TRBV7-9 and TRBJ1-1; D is ambiguous. The source material was blood. The receptor was isolated from a woman between 18 and 29 years old with Graves' hyperthyroidism. Here the CDR3 DNA reads TGTGCCAGCAGCCCCGAGGCAGGGAACACTGAAGCTTTCCTT. Residues: CASSPEAGNTEAFL.